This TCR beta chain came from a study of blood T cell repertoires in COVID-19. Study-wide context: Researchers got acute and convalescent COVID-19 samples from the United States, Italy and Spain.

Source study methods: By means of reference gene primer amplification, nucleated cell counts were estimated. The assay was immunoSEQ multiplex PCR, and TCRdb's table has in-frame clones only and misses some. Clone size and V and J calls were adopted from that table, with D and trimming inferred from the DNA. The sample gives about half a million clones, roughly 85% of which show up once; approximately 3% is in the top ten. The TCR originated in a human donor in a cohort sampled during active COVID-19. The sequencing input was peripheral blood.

The CDR3, as DNA: TGTGCCAGCAGCTTAGGGGGACAGAAGTATCAGCCCCAGCATTTT. This encodes CASSLGGQKYQPQHF. The chain combines TRBV7-8 with TRBJ1-5, with 7 bases fitting TRBD1. The J segment lost 5 bases and the V segment lost 1 base, leaving 5 bases of the junction unmatched. Germline lookup yields CDR1 SGHVS and CDR2 FQNEAQ. CDR3 length: 15 residues. Full variable domain (remainder filled in from reference TRBV7-8 and TRBJ1-5): GAGVSQSPRYKVAKRGQDVALRCDPISGHVSLFWYQQALGQGPEFLTYFQNEAQLDKSGLPSDRFFAERPEGSVSTLKIQRTQQEDSAVYLCASSLGGQKYQPQHFGDGTRLSIL.